A selection of T cell receptor beta chains follows, all from one sample in a study of shared clonotypes between healthy human individuals. Some clones are missing from TCRdb's copy, which holds only in-frame ones; the method was immunoSEQ multiplex PCR. The table shows about 2 million clones, with 85% to 95% occurring only once. What was sequenced was naive CD4+ T cells sorted from blood. All receptors come from a man aged 18 to 29 in good health. CDR3s leave out the opening cysteine and the closing phenylalanine or tryptophan. The order of the fields is V gene, CDR3 protein.

v_gene: TRBV28; CDR3aa: ASSSSARGGRYEQY
v_gene: TRBV6-6; CDR3aa: ASSARSGGNTIY
v_gene: TRBV4-2; CDR3aa: ASSQGRAGPSGNNEQF
v_gene: TRBV10-1; CDR3aa: ASSEGGASGFSGELF
v_gene: TRBV5-1; CDR3aa: ASSVGGSGNTIY
v_gene: TRBV15; CDR3aa: ATSQGARSNQPQH
v_gene: TRBV11-2; CDR3aa: ASSLARSTGELF
v_gene: TRBV12-5; CDR3aa: ASRASTSGVSYEQY
v_gene: TRBV5-1; CDR3aa: ASSLVSGGTNEQY
v_gene: TRBV6-5; CDR3aa: ASSRTPGYEQY
v_gene: TRBV7-9; CDR3aa: ASSLAGTGSDEQY
v_gene: TRBV30; CDR3aa: AWSVSQGGGVGDTQY
v_gene: TRBV18; CDR3aa: ASSHGQGIREETQY
v_gene: TRBV30; CDR3aa: AWTKYGVDNSPLH